The present entry profiles one T cell receptor beta chain with its context. Its antigen is unidentified. It was with 60 Vbeta and 13 Jbeta primers that the PCR ran. Here immunoSEQ multiplex PCR was the method, and the copy in TCRdb shows in-frame clones only, minus some. The listing contains roughly 40,000 clones. This cohort consisted of healthy bone marrow donors. This entry is derived from a study of cytomegalovirus exposure and HLA in healthy donors. Study-wide context: As an earlier analysis found, some 180 million T cells yielded about 120 million unique TCR beta sequences. Study findings and constraints: CMV serostatus was the only immune exposure information that was available.

This clonotype originated in a male donor in good health and CMV-seronegative. The sequencing sample was made of PBMCs.

CDR3 protein: CASSVGQSNEKLFF. The CDR3 DNA is TGTGCCAGCAGCGTAGGACAGTCTAATGAAAAACTGTTTTTT. This chain uses TRBV9 with TRBJ1-4, with D possibly being TRBD1 (5 bases). Germline CDR1 SGDLS, CDR2 YYNGEE. The CDR3 runs to 14 residues. The germline V and J ends were trimmed by 0 bases and 3 bases, with 6 bases remaining between them.